Below, 4 T cell receptor beta chains from the same sample are listed, as sequenced in a study of T-cell reconstitution after alpha-beta-depleted transplantation in children. The authors prepared the TCRbeta library with unique molecular identifiers. In TCRdb, the PCR reads were re-called with MiXCR into one record per CDR3 protein. The data show 350,000 to 500,000 distinct CDR3 sequences, with 43% seen just once and approximately 25% held by the top ten. The sequences come from PBMCs, collected before TCRalphabeta/CD19-depleted stem cell transplant. The receptor set was obtained from a girl aged 2 to 9 with aplastic anemia, due to receive a stem cell transplant.

The rearrangement links TRBV5-1 to TRBJ2-2; D possibly uses TRBD1 or TRBD2 (5 bases each). CDR1 is SGHRS and CDR2 is YFSETQ in the germline V gene. The CDR3 is made up of 15 amino acids. V lost 6 bases and J 5 bases, leaving 17 bases between the germline ends. Here the CDR3 reads CASTGQFRRTGELFF. The DNA for the CDR3 is TGCGCCAGCACGGGGCAGTTTAGGAGGACCGGGGAGCTGTTTTTT.

This chain uses TRBV20-1 with TRBJ2-2, with 8 bases fitting TRBD2. The CDR3 is 16 amino acids. The J segment lost 2 bases and the V segment lost 1 base, leaving 6 bases of the junction unmatched. Germline V gene lookup returns CDR1 DFQATT and CDR2 SNEGSKA (reference sequence). CDR3 nucleotides: TGCAGTGCTAGAGTTGCGGGGGGCTTTAACACCGGGGAGCTGTTTTTT. Translated, it gives CSARVAGGFNTGELFF.

The V and J genes are TRBV5-1 and TRBJ1-6; no reliable D call. Germline lookup yields CDR1 SGHRS and CDR2 YFSETQ. The CDR3 runs to 17 residues. Trimming removed 5 bases at V and 0 bases at J, with 15 bases between. The CDR3 nucleotides read TGCGCCAGCAGAGGCGGGGATCTGAGCTCCTATAATTCACCCCTCCACTTT. Protein sequence: CASRGGDLSSYNSPLHF.

This clonotype has just a few counts. This sequence joins TRBV7-8 and TRBJ2-7, with 7 nucleotides matching TRBD1. CDR3 length: 13 residues. Unmatched junction bases numbered 8, after V lost 6 bases and J lost 6 bases. Germline CDR1 SGHVS, CDR2 FQNEAQ. The CDR3 loop reads CASSSDRAGEQYF. Written as DNA, the CDR3 is TGTGCCAGCAGTTCCGACAGGGCCGGCGAGCAGTACTTC.